These T cell receptor beta chains were read from a single sample in a study of cytomegalovirus exposure and HLA in healthy donors. Libraries were prepared by immunoSEQ multiplex PCR; TCRdb keeps only in-frame clonotypes and omits some of them. Among about 140,000 clones listed, approximately 71% were seen once. Sequenced material: PBMCs. The receptors originated from a man aged 35-49 years in good health and CMV-seronegative. CDR3s include the opening cysteine and the closing phenylalanine or tryptophan.

v_gene: TRBV4-1
j_gene: TRBJ1-5
CDR3aa: CASSQDWGRNQPQHF

v_gene: TRBV27
j_gene: TRBJ2-3
CDR3aa: CASSLVPGLATQYF

v_gene: TRBV6-5
j_gene: TRBJ2-7
CDR3aa: CASSHGQGFYEQYF

v_gene: TRBV5-5
j_gene: TRBJ2-7
CDR3aa: CASSPGTVTYEQYF

v_gene: TRBV5-6
j_gene: TRBJ2-1
CDR3aa: CASSRTGGKDNEQFF

v_gene: TRBV4-1
j_gene: TRBJ2-7
CDR3aa: CASSQDPGQGSRF

v_gene: TRBV28
j_gene: TRBJ1-6
CDR3aa: CASSYQGQVNSPLHF

v_gene: TRBV5-4
j_gene: TRBJ2-2
CDR3aa: CASSLLAGNTGELFF

v_gene: TRBV7-9
j_gene: TRBJ1-2
CDR3aa: CASSSTVQGTYYGYTF

v_gene: TRBV5-1
j_gene: TRBJ2-5
CDR3aa: CASSNRTGRETQYF